These 27 T cell receptor beta chains were sequenced from one sample in a study of monozygotic twins with inflammatory bowel disease. One entry per CDR3 protein, without DNA, is what TCRdb gives after re-calling the 5' RACE reads. This sample's clone table lists 85,000 to 110,000 distinct CDR3 sequences. The sequencing sample was made of blood. The source is a human donor with ulcerative colitis or Crohn's disease, or a healthy co-twin of an affected twin (not recorded which).

The chain uses TRBV30 and TRBJ1-1. This CDR3 has 13 amino acids. CDR1 is GTSNPN and CDR2 is SVGIG in the germline V gene (reference sequence). CDR3 loop: CAWSGGENTEAFF.

The rearrangement links TRBV7-2 to TRBJ1-1. The CDR3 spans 16 residues. Germline values: CDR1 SGHTA, CDR2 FQGNSA. The CDR3 loop reads CASSLAVYHTLSEAFF. Using reference TRBV7-2 and TRBJ1-1 for the parts outside the CDR3, the full variable domain is GAGVSQSPSNKVTEKGKDVELRCDPISGHTALYWYRQSLGQGLEFLIYFQGNSAPDKSGLPSDRFSAERTGGSVSTLTIQRTQQEDSAVYLCASSLAVYHTLSEAFFGQGTRLTVV.

The V gene is TRBV20-1, the J gene TRBJ2-7. Per germline, CDR1 DFQATT and CDR2 SNEGSKA (reference sequence). The CDR3 sequence is 12 residues long. This CDR3 is CSARDGAYEQYF.

The CDR3 protein is CASRQGEVGQPQHF. The rearrangement links TRBV6-2 or TRBV6-3 to TRBJ1-5; TCRdb calls TRBD1, which cannot be checked without DNA. The germline gives CDR1 MNHEY, CDR2 SVGEGT. The CDR3 loop spans 14 amino acids.

The V gene is TRBV5-1, the J gene TRBJ2-6; TCRdb calls TRBD2, which cannot be checked without DNA. The CDR3 consists of 14 residues. CDR1 and CDR2 from the germline V gene are SGHRS and YFSETQ. Here the CDR3 reads CATSEELGANVLTF.

This rearrangement joins TRBV28 to TRBJ2-6. The CDR3 consists of 16 residues. The germline CDR1 and CDR2 sequences are MDHEN and SYDVKM. The chain's CDR3 is CASSFSGAAGANVLTF. Variable domain in full (rest from reference TRBV28 and TRBJ2-6): DVKVTQSSRYLVKRTGEKVFLECVQDMDHENMFWYRQDPGLGLRLIYFSYDVKMKEKGDIPEGYSVSREKKERFSLILESASTNQTSMYLCASSFSGAAGANVLTFGAGSRLTVL.

This chain connects TRBV28 to TRBJ1-1; as DNA is missing, the TRBD1 call by TCRdb cannot be tested. This CDR3 comprises 12 residues. The germline V gene encodes CDR1 MDHEN and CDR2 SYDVKM. The CDR3 loop is CASSLPDGKAFF. Full variable domain (outside the CDR3, taken from reference TRBV28 and TRBJ1-1): DVKVTQSSRYLVKRTGEKVFLECVQDMDHENMFWYRQDPGLGLRLIYFSYDVKMKEKGDIPEGYSVSREKKERFSLILESASTNQTSMYLCASSLPDGKAFFGQGTRLTVV.

The chain has TRBV7-2 and TRBJ2-7. Germline assignment: CDR1 SGHTA and CDR2 FQGNSA. CDR3 length: 14 residues. The CDR3 here is CASSPKLGSYEQYF.

The chain recombines TRBV6-2 or TRBV6-3 with TRBJ2-2; TCRdb's assignment of TRBD2 cannot be checked, as there is no DNA. CDR3 length: 16 amino acids. Germline V CDR1 and CDR2: MNHEY, SVGEGT. This CDR3 is CAGRLAGGPGAGELFF.

This chain links TRBV5-1 with TRBJ2-3; the D call from TCRdb, TRBD1, cannot be confirmed without DNA. The CDR3 contains 16 residues. The V gene's germline CDR1 is SGHRS and CDR2 YFSETQ. The CDR3 protein is CASSAGTLASTDTQYF.

V usage is TRBV20-1 and J usage is TRBJ1-5. The CDR3 extends over 14 amino acids. Germline lookup yields CDR1 DFQATT and CDR2 SNEGSKA (reference sequence). The CDR3 is CSAPVGRPNQPQHF.

The chain employs TRBV30 and TRBJ2-7; TCRdb's assignment of TRBD2 cannot be checked, as there is no DNA. CDR1 is GTSNPN and CDR2 is SVGIG in the germline V gene (reference sequence). The CDR3 totals 14 residues. The CDR3 protein is CAWTSGTSRFEQYF.

The chain is built from TRBV7-9 and TRBJ1-1; TCRdb's assignment of TRBD1 cannot be checked, as there is no DNA. Germline assignment: CDR1 SEHNR and CDR2 FQNEAQ (reference sequence). The CDR3 has 14 amino acids. The chain's CDR3 is CASSLGPGGTEAFF.

The genes are TRBV7-9 and TRBJ2-1; TCRdb outputs TRBD2, but without DNA this stays unchecked. Germline CDR1 is SEHNR and CDR2 is FQNEAQ (reference sequence). This CDR3 has 14 residues. This CDR3 reads CASSRQLVANEQFF.

J is TRBJ2-3 and V is TRBV20-1. The germline CDR1 and CDR2 sequences are DFQATT and SNEGSKA (reference sequence). The CDR3 has 17 residues. CDR3 amino acids: CSARDPVEYASTDTQYF.

The V call is TRBV5-1, the J call TRBJ1-6; TCRdb designates TRBD1, a call that cannot be tested without DNA. CDR1 SGHRS and CDR2 YFSETQ come from the germline V gene. The CDR3 extends over 16 amino acids. The CDR3 spells CASSPRQGETLSPLHF.

The rearrangement links TRBV15 to TRBJ2-1; TCRdb reports TRBD1, a call that lacks DNA to check it against. This CDR3 comprises 15 residues. Germline lookup yields CDR1 LNHNV and CDR2 YYDKDF (reference sequence). The chain's CDR3 is CATSRDGTPYNEQFF.

The rearrangement links TRBV5-1 to TRBJ1-5; TCRdb selects TRBD1, and the lack of DNA leaves this call unchecked. Germline CDR1 SGHRS, CDR2 YFSETQ. The CDR3 length is 13 residues. The CDR3 loop is CASSWGGNQPQHF.

The chain carries TRBV6-2 or TRBV6-3 and TRBJ2-2; the TCRdb call, TRBD1, lacks DNA for checking. The CDR3 has 15 amino acids. The V gene's germline CDR1 is MNHEY and CDR2 SVGEGT. CDR3: CASSYDWAGTGELFF.

This sequence joins TRBV5-1 and TRBJ2-1; TCRdb's D call, TRBD2, is unchecked because there is no DNA. This CDR3 is 14 amino acids long. CDR1 and CDR2 (germline): SGHRS, YFSETQ. This chain's CDR3 is CASSRTSGANEQFF.

The chain recombines TRBV28 with TRBJ2-5; TCRdb outputs TRBD1, but without DNA this stays unchecked. There are 14 residues in the CDR3. Germline CDR1 is MDHEN and CDR2 is SYDVKM. The CDR3: CASSTWDRGQTQYF.

The rearrangement uses TRBV20-1 and TRBJ2-3; with no DNA, the TCRdb D assignment of TRBD2 cannot be verified. There are 16 residues in the CDR3. Germline loops: CDR1 DFQATT, CDR2 SNEGSKA (reference sequence). Here the CDR3 reads CSAETGTLASTDTQYF.

J is TRBJ2-7 and V is TRBV7-2. Germline values: CDR1 SGHTA, CDR2 FQGNSA. The CDR3 spans 13 residues. The CDR3 region is CASNLEEPYEQYF.

The chain uses TRBV2 and TRBJ2-1; TCRdb returns TRBD1, unconfirmable since there is no DNA. Germline values: CDR1 SNHLY, CDR2 FYNNEI. This CDR3 region has 15 residues. CDR3 loop: CASSHRDLPYNEQFF.

J is TRBJ2-3 and V is TRBV5-1; TCRdb selects TRBD1, and the lack of DNA leaves this call unchecked. CDR1 and CDR2 (germline): SGHRS, YFSETQ. This CDR3 spans 14 amino acids. The CDR3 loop reads CASSGGHSTDTQYF.

The CDR3 protein is CASSRGQISNQPQHF. V gene TRBV5-6 combines with J gene TRBJ1-5; TCRdb returns TRBD1, unconfirmable since there is no DNA. The CDR3 is made up of 15 amino acids. Germline assignment: CDR1 SGHDT and CDR2 YYEEEE.

This chain uses TRBV12-3 or TRBV12-4 with TRBJ2-3; TCRdb indicates TRBD1, and absent DNA this call remains unverified. There are 18 residues in the CDR3. The CDR3: CASSLGSGAPQGTDTQYF.